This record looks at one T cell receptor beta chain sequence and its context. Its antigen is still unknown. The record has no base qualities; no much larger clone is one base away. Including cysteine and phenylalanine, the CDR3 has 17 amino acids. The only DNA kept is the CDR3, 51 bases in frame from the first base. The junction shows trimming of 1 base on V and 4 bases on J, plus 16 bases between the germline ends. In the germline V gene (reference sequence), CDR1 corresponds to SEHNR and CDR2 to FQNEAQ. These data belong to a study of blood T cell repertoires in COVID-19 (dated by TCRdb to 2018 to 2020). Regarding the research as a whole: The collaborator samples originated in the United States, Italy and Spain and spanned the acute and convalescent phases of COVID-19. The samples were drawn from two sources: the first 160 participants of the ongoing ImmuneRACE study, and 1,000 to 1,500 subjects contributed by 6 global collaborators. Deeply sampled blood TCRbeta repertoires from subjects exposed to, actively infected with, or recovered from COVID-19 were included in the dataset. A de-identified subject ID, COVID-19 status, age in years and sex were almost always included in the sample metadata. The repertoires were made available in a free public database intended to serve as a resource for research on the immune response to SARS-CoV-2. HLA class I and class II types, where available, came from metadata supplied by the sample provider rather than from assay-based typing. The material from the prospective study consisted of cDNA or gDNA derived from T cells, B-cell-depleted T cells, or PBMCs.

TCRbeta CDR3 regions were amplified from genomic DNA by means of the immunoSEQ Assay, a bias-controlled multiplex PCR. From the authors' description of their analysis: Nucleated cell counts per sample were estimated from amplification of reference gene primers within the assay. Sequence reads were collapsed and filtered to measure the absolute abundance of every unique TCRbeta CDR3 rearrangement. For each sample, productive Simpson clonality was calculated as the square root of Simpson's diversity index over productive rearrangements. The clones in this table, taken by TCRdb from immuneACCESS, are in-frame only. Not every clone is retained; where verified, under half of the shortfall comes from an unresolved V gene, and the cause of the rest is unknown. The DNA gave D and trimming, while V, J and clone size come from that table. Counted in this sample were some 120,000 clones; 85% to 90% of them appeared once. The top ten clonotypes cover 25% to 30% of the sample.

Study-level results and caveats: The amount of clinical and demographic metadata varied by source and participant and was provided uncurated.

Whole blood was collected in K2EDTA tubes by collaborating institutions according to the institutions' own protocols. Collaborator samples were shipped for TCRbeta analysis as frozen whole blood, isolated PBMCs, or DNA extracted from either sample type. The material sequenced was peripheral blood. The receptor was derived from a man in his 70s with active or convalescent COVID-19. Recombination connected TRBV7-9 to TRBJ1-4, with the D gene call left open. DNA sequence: TGTGCCAGCAGCTTAGGGAGGTCCAACCCCCTTAATGAAAAACTGTTTTTT. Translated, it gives CASSLGRSNPLNEKLFF.